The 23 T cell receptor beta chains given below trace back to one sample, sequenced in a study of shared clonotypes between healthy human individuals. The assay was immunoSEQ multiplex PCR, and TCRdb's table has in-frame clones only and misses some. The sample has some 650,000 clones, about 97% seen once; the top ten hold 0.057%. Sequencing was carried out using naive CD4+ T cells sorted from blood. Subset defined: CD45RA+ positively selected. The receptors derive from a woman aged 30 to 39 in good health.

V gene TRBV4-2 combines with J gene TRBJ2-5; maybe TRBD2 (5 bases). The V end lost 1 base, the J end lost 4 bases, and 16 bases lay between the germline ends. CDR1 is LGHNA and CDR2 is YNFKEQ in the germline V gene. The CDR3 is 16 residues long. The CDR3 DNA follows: TGTGCCAGCAGCCAAGGTGGGGAGAGAGGTGGAGAGACCCAGTACTTC. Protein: CASSQGGERGGETQYF.

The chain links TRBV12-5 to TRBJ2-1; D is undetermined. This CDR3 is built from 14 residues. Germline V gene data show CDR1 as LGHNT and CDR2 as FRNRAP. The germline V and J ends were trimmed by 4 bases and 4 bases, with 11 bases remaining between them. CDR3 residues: CASGSTLIYNEQFF. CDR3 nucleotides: TGTGCTAGTGGTTCGACACTTATATACAATGAGCAGTTCTTC.

The CDR3 loop reads CATGTSGSLGRNEQFF. The DNA of the CDR3 is TGTGCCACCGGGACTAGCGGGAGCTTAGGACGCAATGAGCAGTTCTTC. The chain carries TRBV28 and TRBJ2-1, with 14 positions matching TRBD2. V lost 10 bases and J lost 6; bases outside the gene matches: 11. There are 16 residues in the CDR3. Germline CDR1 reads MDHEN; CDR2 reads SYDVKM.

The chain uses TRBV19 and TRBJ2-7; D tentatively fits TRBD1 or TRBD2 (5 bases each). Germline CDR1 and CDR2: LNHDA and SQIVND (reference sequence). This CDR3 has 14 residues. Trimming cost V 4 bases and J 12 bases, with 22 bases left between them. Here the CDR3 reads CASSRGDGLQLLYF. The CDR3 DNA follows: TGTGCCAGTAGTAGAGGGGACGGACTCCAACTTTTGTACTTC.

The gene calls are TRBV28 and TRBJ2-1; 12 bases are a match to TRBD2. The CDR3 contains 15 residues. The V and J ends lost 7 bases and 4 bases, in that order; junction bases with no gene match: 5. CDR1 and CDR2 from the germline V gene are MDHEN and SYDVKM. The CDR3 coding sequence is TGTGCCAGCACCAGGACTAGCGGGAATTACAATGAGCAGTTCTTC. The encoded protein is CASTRTSGNYNEQFF.

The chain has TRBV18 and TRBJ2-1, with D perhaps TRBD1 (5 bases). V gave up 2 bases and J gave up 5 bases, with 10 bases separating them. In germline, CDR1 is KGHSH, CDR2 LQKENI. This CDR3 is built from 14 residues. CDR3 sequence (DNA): TGTGCCAGCTCACCAAGGGGCGGAAACAATGAGCAGTTCTTC. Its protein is CASSPRGGNNEQFF.

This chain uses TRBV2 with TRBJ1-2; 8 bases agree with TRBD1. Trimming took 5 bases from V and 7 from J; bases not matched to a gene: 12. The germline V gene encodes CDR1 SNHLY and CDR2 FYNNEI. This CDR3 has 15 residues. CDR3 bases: TGTGCCAGCAGTTCCCAGGGGGCGAACAGGAGTGGCTACACCTTC. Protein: CASSSQGANRSGYTF.

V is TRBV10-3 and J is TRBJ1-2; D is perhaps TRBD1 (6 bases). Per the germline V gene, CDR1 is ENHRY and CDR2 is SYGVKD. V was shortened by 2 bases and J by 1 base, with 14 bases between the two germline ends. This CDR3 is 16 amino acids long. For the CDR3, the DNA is TGTGCCATCAGTGAGGTCGGGACATCGGATAACTATGGCTACACCTTC. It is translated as CAISEVGTSDNYGYTF.

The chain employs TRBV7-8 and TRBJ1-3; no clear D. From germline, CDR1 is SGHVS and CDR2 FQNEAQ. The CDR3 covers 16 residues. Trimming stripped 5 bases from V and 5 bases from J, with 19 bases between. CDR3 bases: TGTGCCAGCAGCCCCGCGACAACAGTCTATCGAAACACCATATATTTT. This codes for CASSPATTVYRNTIYF.

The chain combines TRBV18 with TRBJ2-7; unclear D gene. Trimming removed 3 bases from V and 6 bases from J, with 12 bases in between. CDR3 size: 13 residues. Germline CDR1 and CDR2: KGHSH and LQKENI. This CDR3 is CASSPVGPVEQYF. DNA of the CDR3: TGTGCCAGCTCACCCGTCGGACCGGTCGAGCAGTACTTC.

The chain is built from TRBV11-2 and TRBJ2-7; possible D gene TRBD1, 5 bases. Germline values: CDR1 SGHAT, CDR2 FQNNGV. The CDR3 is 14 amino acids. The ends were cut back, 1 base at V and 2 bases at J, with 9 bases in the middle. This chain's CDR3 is CASSLAGKTYEQYF. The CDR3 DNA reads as TGTGCCAGCAGCTTAGCAGGGAAAACCTACGAGCAGTACTTC.

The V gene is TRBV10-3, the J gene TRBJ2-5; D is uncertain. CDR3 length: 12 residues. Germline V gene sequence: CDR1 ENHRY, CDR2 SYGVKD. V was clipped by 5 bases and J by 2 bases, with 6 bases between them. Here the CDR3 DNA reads TGTGCCATCAGTCCGCGACAAGAGACCCAGTACTTC. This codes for CAISPRQETQYF.

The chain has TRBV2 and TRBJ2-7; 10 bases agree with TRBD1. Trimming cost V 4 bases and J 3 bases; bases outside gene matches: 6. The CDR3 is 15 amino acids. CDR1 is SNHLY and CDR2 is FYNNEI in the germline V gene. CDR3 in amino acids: CASSGGTGVGYEQYF. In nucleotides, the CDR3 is TGTGCCAGCAGTGGAGGGACAGGGGTCGGCTACGAGCAGTACTTC.

The CDR3 DNA reads TGTGCCAGCAGCTGGGACGGGACAGATACGCAGTATTTT. It specifies CASSWDGTDTQYF. The gene calls are TRBV7-9 and TRBJ2-3; D possibly uses TRBD1 or TRBD2 (5 bases each). Trimming took off 4 bases at V and 3 bases at J, with 8 bases between the two ends. This CDR3 has 13 residues. The V gene's germline CDR1 is SEHNR and CDR2 FQNEAQ (reference sequence).

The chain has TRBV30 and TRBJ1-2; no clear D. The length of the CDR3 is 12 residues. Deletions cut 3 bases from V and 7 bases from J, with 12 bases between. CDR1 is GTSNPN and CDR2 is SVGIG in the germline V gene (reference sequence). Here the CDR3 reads CAWRHLGGGYTF. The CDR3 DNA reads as TGTGCCTGGAGACATCTGGGTGGTGGCTACACCTTC.

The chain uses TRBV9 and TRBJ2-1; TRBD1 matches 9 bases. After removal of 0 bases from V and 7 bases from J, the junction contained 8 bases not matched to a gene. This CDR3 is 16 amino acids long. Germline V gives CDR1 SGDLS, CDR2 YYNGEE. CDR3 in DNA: TGTGCCAGCAGCGTAGCCGGGGACAGGGCGGTTAATGAGCAGTTCTTC. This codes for CASSVAGDRAVNEQFF.

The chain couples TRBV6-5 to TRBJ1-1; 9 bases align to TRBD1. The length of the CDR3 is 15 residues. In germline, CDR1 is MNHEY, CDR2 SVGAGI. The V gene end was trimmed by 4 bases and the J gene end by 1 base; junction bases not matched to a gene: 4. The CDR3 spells CASSSGGQGNTEAFF. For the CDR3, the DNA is TGTGCCAGCAGTTCCGGGGGACAGGGGAACACTGAAGCTTTCTTT.

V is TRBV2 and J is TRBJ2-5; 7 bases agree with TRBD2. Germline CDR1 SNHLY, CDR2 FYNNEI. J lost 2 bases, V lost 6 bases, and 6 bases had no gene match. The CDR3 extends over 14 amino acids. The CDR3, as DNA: TGTGCCAGCAGACCCGGGGAGGGTCAAGAGACCCAGTACTTC. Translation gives CASRPGEGQETQYF.

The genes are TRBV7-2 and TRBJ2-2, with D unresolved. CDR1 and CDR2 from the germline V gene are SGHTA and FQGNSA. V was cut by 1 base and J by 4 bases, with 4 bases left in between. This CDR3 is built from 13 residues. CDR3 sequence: CASSLGITGELFF. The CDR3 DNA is TGTGCCAGCAGCTTAGGAATCACCGGGGAGCTGTTTTTT. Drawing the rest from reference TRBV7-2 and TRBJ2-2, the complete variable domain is GAGVSQSPSNKVTEKGKDVELRCDPISGHTALYWYRQSLGQGLEFLIYFQGNSAPDKSGLPSDRFSAERTGGSVSTLTIQRTQQEDSAVYLCASSLGITGELFFGEGSRLTVL.

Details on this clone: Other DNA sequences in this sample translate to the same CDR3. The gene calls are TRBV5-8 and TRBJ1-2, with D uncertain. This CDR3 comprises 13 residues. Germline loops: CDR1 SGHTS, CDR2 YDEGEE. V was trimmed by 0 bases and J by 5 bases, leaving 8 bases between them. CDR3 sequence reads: CASSLGSPYGYTF. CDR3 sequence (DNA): TGTGCCAGCAGCTTGGGCAGCCCATATGGCTACACCTTC.

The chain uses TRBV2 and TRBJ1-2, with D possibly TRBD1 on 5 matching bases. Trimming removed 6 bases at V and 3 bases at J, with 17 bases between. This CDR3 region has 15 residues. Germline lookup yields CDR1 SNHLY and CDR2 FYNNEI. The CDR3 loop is CASSGDSPSDYGYTF. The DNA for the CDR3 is TGTGCCAGCAGCGGTGACAGTCCATCTGACTATGGCTACACCTTC.

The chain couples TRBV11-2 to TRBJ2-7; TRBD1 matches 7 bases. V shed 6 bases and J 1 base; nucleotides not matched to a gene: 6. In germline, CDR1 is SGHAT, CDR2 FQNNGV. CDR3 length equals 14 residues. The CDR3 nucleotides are TGTGCCAGCAGACCGGGACAGATTTCCTACGAGCAGTACTTC. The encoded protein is CASRPGQISYEQYF.

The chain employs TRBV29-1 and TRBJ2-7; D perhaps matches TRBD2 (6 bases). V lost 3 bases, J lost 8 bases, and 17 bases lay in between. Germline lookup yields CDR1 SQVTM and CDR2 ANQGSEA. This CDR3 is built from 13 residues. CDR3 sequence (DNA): TGCAGCGTTGAGGGGGGTAGGGGAGACCAGCAGTACTTC. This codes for CSVEGGRGDQQYF.